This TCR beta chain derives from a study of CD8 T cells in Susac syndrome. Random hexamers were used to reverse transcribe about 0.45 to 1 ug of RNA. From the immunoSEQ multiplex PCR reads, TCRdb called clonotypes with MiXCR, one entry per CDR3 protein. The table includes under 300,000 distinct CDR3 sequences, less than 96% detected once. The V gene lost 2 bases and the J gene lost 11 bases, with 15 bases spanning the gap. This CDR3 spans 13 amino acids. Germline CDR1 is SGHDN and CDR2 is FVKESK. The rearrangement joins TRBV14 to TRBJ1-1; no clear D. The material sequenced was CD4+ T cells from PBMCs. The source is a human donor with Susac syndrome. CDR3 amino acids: CASSQLLGGWAFF. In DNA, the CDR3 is TGTGCCAGCAGCCAATTACTGGGCGGATGGGCTTTCTTT.